The TCR beta chain under discussion was sequenced for a study of cytomegalovirus exposure and HLA in healthy donors. Whole-study findings and limits: A link between a missense DCLRE1C variant and TCR beta V- and J-gene trimming emerged from a later analysis.

Both 60 Vbeta primers and 13 Jbeta primers went into the PCR. Clones were read by immunoSEQ multiplex PCR, and TCRdb kept only the in-frame ones, dropping some. The data show hundreds of thousands of clones, around 80% seen once. On this clone: Its specificity is not known.

CDR3 length: 15 amino acids. Trimming removed 5 bases from V and 4 bases from J, with 18 bases in between. Germline lookup yields CDR1 SEHNR and CDR2 FQNEAQ (reference sequence). The chain is built from TRBV7-9 and TRBJ2-7; weak D call: TRBD2 (6 bases). The specimen was PBMCs. This sequence originates from a man younger than 40 in good health and CMV-seronegative. Here the CDR3 reads CASSPADYATYEQYF. The CDR3 region has the DNA TGTGCCAGCAGCCCTGCGGACTATGCTACATACGAGCAGTACTTC.